This T cell receptor beta chain was captured in a study of T cells in Graves' hyperthyroidism and ophthalmopathy. Study results and caveats: Most thyroid clonotypes expanded above 0.001 appeared in blood too. The model anticipated ophthalmopathy a median approximately 6.7 months pre-onset.

This clonotype has ten or more counts. What it binds is not known. V dropped 2 bases and J dropped 7 bases, with 14 bases sitting between them. Germline V CDR1 and CDR2: SNHLY, FYNNEI. This CDR3 has 14 residues. TCR beta CDR3 regions were amplified from RNA. The HTBI primer set was used in a first-round RT-PCR of the TCR CDR3. TCRdb reanalysed the multiplex PCR reads using MiXCR and keeps one entry per CDR3 protein. The sample carries about 480,000 distinct CDR3 sequences, roughly 22% recorded once. At least 3 on the Clinical Activity Score was recorded for ophthalmopathy patients, who also had NOSPECS grade at least 4 and duration under 3 months. The study left out patients who had uncontrolled infection, other autoimmune disease, pregnancy or lactation.

This receptor was identified in a woman aged 70-85 years with Graves' ophthalmopathy. Sample: blood. The gene calls are TRBV2 and TRBJ1-2; possibly TRBD1 for D (6 bases). CDR3 protein: CASSELGGRLGYTF. The CDR3 nucleotides read TGTGCCAGCAGTGAATTGGGGGGGCGCCTTGGCTACACCTTC.